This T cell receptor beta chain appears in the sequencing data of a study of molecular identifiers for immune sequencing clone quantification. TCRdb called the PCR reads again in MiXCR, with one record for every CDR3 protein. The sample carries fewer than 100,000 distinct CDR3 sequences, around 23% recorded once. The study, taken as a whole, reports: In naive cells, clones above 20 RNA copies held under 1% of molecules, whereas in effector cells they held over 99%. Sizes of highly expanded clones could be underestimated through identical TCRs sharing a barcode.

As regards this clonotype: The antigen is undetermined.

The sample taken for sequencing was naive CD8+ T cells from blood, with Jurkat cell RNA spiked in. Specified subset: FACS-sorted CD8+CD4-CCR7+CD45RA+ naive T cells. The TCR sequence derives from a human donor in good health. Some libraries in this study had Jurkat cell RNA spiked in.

CDR3 DNA sequence: TGTGCCAGCAGTGAAAGAACAGGGGGCACAGAGACCCAGTACTTC. Translating gives CASSERTGGTETQYF. The chain combines TRBV2 with TRBJ2-5; 9 bases are shared with TRBD1. Germline CDR1 and CDR2: SNHLY and FYNNEI. Trimming at V came to 2 bases and at J to 4 bases, leaving 5 bases not matched to a gene. CDR3 length: 15 amino acids.